The 9 T cell receptor beta chains below all came from one sample that was sequenced in a study of the immune and genomic landscape of osteosarcoma. The post-treatment osteosarcoma tumors were primary, local recurrence or metastasis specimens from poor-prognosis patients. Assay used: immunoSEQ multiplex PCR; TCRdb lists only in-frame clones, some missing. The sample shows a few hundred clones, roughly four fifths of them seen only once. The sequenced sample consisted of osteosarcoma tumor tissue from the thigh. The receptor set was obtained from a human donor with osteosarcoma.

J is TRBJ2-7 and V is TRBV7-9, with 7 bases that match TRBD1. With V trimmed by 3 bases and J by 5 bases, 7 bases remained unmatched. In germline, CDR1 is SEHNR, CDR2 FQNEAQ (reference sequence). The CDR3 has 14 amino acids. The CDR3, as DNA: TGTGCCAGCAGCTTGCTGGACAGGCCTCACGAGCAGTACTTC. Its protein product is CASSLLDRPHEQYF.

This rearrangement joins TRBV11-3 to TRBJ2-2; the match to TRBD1 covers 9 bases. With 4 bases clipped from V and 4 bases from J, the junction kept 4 bases outside the gene matches. The CDR3 is 15 amino acids. The germline V gene encodes CDR1 SGHNT and CDR2 YENEEA. The CDR3 sequence: CASSSRDRVTGELFF. CDR3 DNA: TGTGCCAGCAGCTCCCGGGACAGGGTCACCGGGGAGCTGTTTTTT.

V and J are TRBV7-6 and TRBJ1-3; D is unresolved. The V gene lost 1 base and the J gene lost 0 bases, with 7 bases spanning the gap. Germline values: CDR1 SGHVS, CDR2 FNYEAQ. The CDR3 runs 15 residues. CDR3 nucleotide sequence: TGTGCCAGCAGCTTAGAACTGAGCTCTGGAAACACCATATATTTT. This sequence encodes CASSLELSSGNTIYF.

This clone was counted a single time. J is TRBJ1-6 and V is TRBV30; D gene ambiguous. Germline CDR1 reads GTSNPN; CDR2 reads SVGIG (reference sequence). The CDR3 is 15 amino acids. Trimming removed 2 bases from V and 9 bases from J, with 17 bases in between. CDR3 protein: CAWSILGSGASPLHF. In nucleotides, the CDR3 is TGTGCCTGGAGTATCCTAGGCAGTGGTGCTTCACCCCTCCACTTT.

As concerns this clone: The junction and the germline gene differ at one end; a read error may be behind it. The chain has TRBV2 and TRBJ1-5; D is perhaps TRBD1 (6 bases). The CDR3 is 15 residues long. CDR1 and CDR2 (germline): SNHLY, FYNNEI. The CDR3 here is CASSEGQLTNQPQHF. The CDR3 DNA reads as TGTGCCAGCAGCGAAGGACAGCTTACTAATCAGCCCCAGCATTTT.

The chain uses TRBV5-4 and TRBJ2-6; TRBD1 aligns across 8 bases. With V trimmed by 4 bases and J by 4 bases, 10 bases remained unmatched. CDR1 and CDR2 (germline): SGHNT, YYREEE (reference sequence). CDR3 size: 17 residues. The CDR3 loop reads CASSQDRGLTGANVLTF. CDR3 nucleotides: TGTGCCAGCAGCCAAGACAGGGGTCTTACCGGGGCCAACGTCCTGACTTTC. The full variable domain, its missing parts supplied by reference TRBV5-4 and TRBJ2-6, is ETGVTQSPTHLIKTRGQQVTLRCSSQSGHNTVSWYQQALGQGPQFIFQYYREEENGRGNFPPRFSGLQFPNYSSELNVNALELDDSALYLCASSQDRGLTGANVLTFGAGSRLTVL.

The CDR3 coding sequence is TGTGCCAGCAGCGTAGGAAGCGGGGGGTCACGCGAGCAGTACTTC. Encoded protein: CASSVGSGGSREQYF. This chain links TRBV9 with TRBJ2-7; 9 nucleotides agree with TRBD2. Germline loops: CDR1 SGDLS, CDR2 YYNGEE. J gave up 6 bases and V 0 bases, and 7 bases lay outside the gene matches. The CDR3 is made up of 15 amino acids.

Here the CDR3 DNA reads TGTGCCAGCAGCTCGCGTGACGTGGGCTACGAGCAGTACTTC. This gives the protein CASSSRDVGYEQYF. The chain links TRBV7-9 to TRBJ2-7, with no clear D. This CDR3 has 14 residues. Germline assignment: CDR1 SEHNR and CDR2 FQNEAQ (reference sequence). Trimming took 4 bases from V and 3 from J, leaving 13 bases between them.

The chain links TRBV18 to TRBJ1-1, with 7 nucleotides matching TRBD1. The ends lost 0 bases at V and 5 bases at J; junction bases unmatched: 18. Germline V gives CDR1 KGHSH, CDR2 LQKENI. CDR3 length equals 19 residues. CDR3: CASSPPRHPYDRAPTEAFF. The CDR3 DNA follows: TGTGCCAGCTCACCACCGCGCCACCCATACGACAGGGCGCCGACTGAAGCTTTCTTT. Together with reference TRBV18 and TRBJ1-1, the CDR3 gives the full variable domain: NAGVMQNPRHLVRRRGQEARLRCSPMKGHSHVYWYRQLPEEGLKFMVYLQKENIIDESGMPKERFSAEFPKEGPSILRIQQVVRGDSAAYFCASSPPRHPYDRAPTEAFFGQGTRLTVV.